This entry concerns a single T cell receptor beta chain. There is no known antigen for this receptor. Within one base of it there is no much larger clone, and no base qualities were kept. The sample comes from a study of blood T cell repertoires in COVID-19 (dated by TCRdb to 2019 to 2021). In the study overall: Samples covering the acute and convalescent phases of COVID-19 were provided by collaborators in the United States, Italy and Spain. Where available, HLA class I and class II types were obtained from metadata supplied by the sample provider rather than from assay-based typing. The repertoires were made available in a free public database intended to serve as a resource for research on the immune response to SARS-CoV-2. Samples came from the ongoing ImmuneRACE study (first 160 participants) plus 1,254 subjects from 6 global collaborators. The material from the prospective study consisted of cDNA or gDNA derived from T cells, B-cell-depleted T cells, or PBMCs. A de-identified subject ID, COVID-19 status, age in years and sex were almost always included in the sample metadata. The dataset comprised deeply sampled blood TCRbeta repertoires from subjects exposed to, actively infected with, or recovered from COVID-19. The full study reports these points: Clinical and demographic metadata were provided uncurated, with the amount varying by source and participant.

The immunoSEQ Assay, a bias-controlled multiplex PCR, was used to amplify TCRbeta CDR3 regions from genomic DNA. Per the authors' processing: The number of nucleated cells in each sample was estimated by amplification of reference gene primers within the assay. To quantify the absolute abundance of each unique TCRbeta CDR3 rearrangement, sequence reads were collapsed and filtered. Productive Simpson clonality was computed per sample as the square root of Simpson's diversity index over productive rearrangements. TCRdb mirrors the immuneACCESS table, restricted to in-frame sequences. Some clones are absent from its copies; in checked studies, under half trace to an unresolved V gene, and the reason for the others is unknown. The V and J calls and the clone size are those of that table, but D and trimming were determined from the DNA. This sample gives about 250,000 clones in total; roughly 88% of them show up just once. Clones ranked in the top ten supply roughly 4.3% of the sample.

In the prospective study, participants were 18 to 89 years old, resided in approximately 25 geographic areas of the United States, and were enrolled through a virtual design. Cohort assignment in the prospective study relied on participant-reported clinical history from a screening survey and a study questionnaire. Recovered participants in ImmuneRACE Cohort 3 were defined as having two consecutive negative NP/OP PCR tests, clearance from a healthcare professional, or resolution of symptoms. Mobile phlebotomists in the prospective study collected whole blood, serum and a nasopharyngeal or oropharyngeal swab from every participant. Over a 2-month period, participants in the prospective study had the option of providing additional blood draws and questionnaires. Prospective study blood samples were shipped either frozen or at room temperature before DNA extraction. For this chain, trimming is 5 bases at the V end and 2 bases at the J end, and the number of junction bases without a gene match is 6. Counted from cysteine to phenylalanine, this CDR3 has 14 amino acids. Solely the CDR3 DNA is kept, with 42 bases framed from the first base. Sequences MDHEN (CDR1) and SYDVKM (CDR2) are obtained from the germline V gene.

The sequenced sample was PBMCs or T cells enriched from blood (not recorded which). Recombination joined TRBV28 with TRBJ2-7, with 7 bases aligning to TRBD2. This TCR derives from a woman aged 25 to 39 who had recovered from COVID-19. The CDR3 region has the sequence CASSGGVRTYEQYF. Here is the DNA: TGTGCCAGCAGTGGGGGGGTTCGAACCTACGAGCAGTACTTC.